This T cell receptor (beta chain) was retrieved from a study of blood T cell repertoires in COVID-19. This clone occurred once. Assay: immunoSEQ multiplex PCR; the TCRdb copy retains only in-frame clones and omits some. The table includes 200,000 to 300,000 clones, around 83% detected once. This CDR3 has 16 amino acids. Trimming at V came to 4 bases and at J to 8 bases, leaving 11 bases not matched to a gene. Germline loops: CDR1 KGHSH, CDR2 LQKENI. The receptor's source is a woman in her forties who had recovered from COVID-19. Source material: peripheral blood. The rearrangement joins TRBV18 to TRBJ1-4; TRBD1 aligns across 9 bases. The CDR3 coding sequence is TGTGCCAGCTCACTCACTTCGGGACAGGGTCACGAAAAACTGTTTTTT. It encodes CASSLTSGQGHEKLFF.